Following are 23 T cell receptor beta chains from one sample sequenced in a study of cytomegalovirus exposure and HLA in healthy donors. Use of 60 Vbeta and 13 Jbeta primers characterized the PCR. The table came from immunoSEQ multiplex PCR; TCRdb's copy has only in-frame clones and leaves some out. The sample comprises about 170,000 clones, under 80% of which are singletons, and roughly 2% rests with the top ten. Sequencing was carried out using PBMCs. The receptors were gathered from a female donor in good health and CMV-seronegative.

The chain links TRBV25-1 to TRBJ2-3; D ambiguous. With 1 base removed from V and 0 bases from J, the gap between germline ends came to 14 bases. From germline, CDR1 is MGHDK and CDR2 SYGVNS. The CDR3 contains 17 residues. CDR3 region: CASSESGRATSTDTQYF. The CDR3 bases are TGTGCCAGCAGTGAATCAGGCAGAGCCACTAGCACAGATACGCAGTATTTT.

CDR3 residues: CASSPGQGPQETQYF. The CDR3 DNA reads TGTGCCAGCAGTCCGGGACAGGGACCCCAAGAGACCCAGTACTTC. V gene TRBV6-1 combines with J gene TRBJ2-5; TRBD1 agrees at 9 bases. The germline gives CDR1 MNHNS, CDR2 SASEGT. V lost 5 bases and J lost 1; bases outside the gene matches: 5. CDR3 length equals 15 residues.

The chain joins TRBV18 to TRBJ1-5, with D unclear. The CDR3 has 15 amino acids. Germline values: CDR1 KGHSH, CDR2 LQKENI. V was clipped by 1 base and J by 3 bases, with 10 bases between them. The DNA of the CDR3 is TGTGCCAGCTCACCACGGCTGCAGGACAATCAGCCCCAGCATTTT. It encodes CASSPRLQDNQPQHF.

This chain uses TRBV11-3 with TRBJ2-7; D perhaps matches TRBD2 (6 bases). The CDR3 has 15 residues. The germline V gene encodes CDR1 SGHNT and CDR2 YENEEA. V lost 4 bases and J lost 4, with 17 bases in between. Here the CDR3 reads CASSSSGSGGYEQYF. DNA for the CDR3: TGTGCCAGCAGCTCTAGTGGGTCCGGAGGGTACGAGCAGTACTTC.

The chain uses TRBV15 and TRBJ1-3, with no clear D. The V end lost 0 bases, the J end lost 4 bases, and 4 bases lay between the germline ends. Germline CDR1 is LNHNV and CDR2 is YYDKDF (reference sequence). The CDR3 extends over 13 amino acids. CDR3 loop: CATSRDPGNTIYF. DNA of the CDR3: TGTGCCACCAGCAGAGACCCAGGAAACACCATATATTTT.

The chain joins TRBV28 to TRBJ1-1; D possibly corresponds to TRBD1 (6 bases). Looked up from germline, CDR1 is MDHEN and CDR2 is SYDVKM. The CDR3 has 14 residues. V shed 4 bases and J shed 0 bases, with 9 bases lying between them. The CDR3 here is CASSSPGVNTEAFF. Written as DNA, the CDR3 is TGTGCCAGCAGTTCCCCAGGGGTGAACACTGAAGCTTTCTTT.

This chain connects TRBV5-1 to TRBJ2-5, with 10 bases aligning to TRBD2. The CDR3 extends over 15 amino acids. Trimming took 4 bases from V and 1 from J; bases not matched to a gene: 4. Per germline, CDR1 SGHRS and CDR2 YFSETQ. The CDR3 coding sequence is TGCGCCAGCAGCACCTTAGCGGGGGGCCAAGAGACCCAGTACTTC. Translating it yields CASSTLAGGQETQYF. The variable domain in full, completed from reference TRBV5-1 and TRBJ2-5, reads KAGVTQTPRYLIKTRGQQVTLSCSPISGHRSVSWYQQTPGQGLQFLFEYFSETQRNKGNFPGRFSGRQFSNSRSEMNVSTLELGDSALYLCASSTLAGGQETQYFGPGTRLLVL.

A few counts support this clone. The rearrangement joins TRBV2 to TRBJ1-5; weak D call: TRBD1 (5 bases). The CDR3 extends over 13 amino acids. V lost 6 bases to trimming and J lost 3 bases, with 9 bases between them. Germline values: CDR1 SNHLY, CDR2 FYNNEI. In nucleotides, the CDR3 is TGTGCCAGCAGGGACACCTTCAATCAGCCCCAGCATTTT. It codes for CASRDTFNQPQHF.

The rearrangement joins TRBV19 to TRBJ1-5; D is perhaps TRBD1 (6 bases). V was trimmed by 6 bases and J by 4 bases, leaving 19 bases between them. CDR1 and CDR2 from the germline V gene are LNHDA and SQIVND (reference sequence). The CDR3 contains 16 residues. Here the CDR3 reads CASRNIGGGQNQPQHF. CDR3 DNA sequence: TGTGCCAGTAGAAACATCGGGGGGGGACAAAATCAGCCCCAGCATTTT.

This CDR3 reads CASSLVTSGNNEQFF. CDR3 in DNA: TGCGCCAGCAGCTTGGTGACTAGCGGGAACAATGAGCAGTTCTTC. The chain employs TRBV5-1 and TRBJ2-1, with 11 bases aligning to TRBD2. Germline assignment: CDR1 SGHRS and CDR2 YFSETQ. The V gene end was trimmed by 0 bases and the J gene end by 5 bases; junction bases not matched to a gene: 1. This CDR3 has 15 amino acids.

This rearrangement joins TRBV9 to TRBJ2-5; 9 nucleotides agree with TRBD2. Germline V lookup: CDR1 SGDLS, CDR2 YYNGEE. The CDR3 runs 16 residues. V gave up 3 bases and J gave up 1 base; unmatched junction bases: 7. DNA for the CDR3: TGTGCCAGCAGCGCCCAGATTAGCGGGGGCCAAGAGACCCAGTACTTC. Its protein product is CASSAQISGGQETQYF.

This clone was recorded a few times. The V gene is TRBV9, the J gene TRBJ1-1; perhaps TRBD1 as D (6 bases). The CDR3 consists of 15 residues. Looked up from germline, CDR1 is SGDLS and CDR2 is YYNGEE. The V end lost 3 bases, the J end lost 6 bases, and 18 bases lay between the germline ends. The CDR3 sequence is CASSEETGGSPEAFF. The CDR3 bases are TGTGCCAGCAGCGAGGAGACAGGCGGCTCGCCTGAAGCTTTCTTT.

This clone was counted between two and nine times. This chain uses TRBV7-6 with TRBJ2-5, with 15 bases matching TRBD2. Germline CDR1 SGHVS, CDR2 FNYEAQ. Germline trimming cut 5 bases from V and 1 base from J; bases unmatched to any gene: 8. This CDR3 has 18 residues. CDR3 bases: TGTGCCAGCAGCAAAACAAGGGGACTAGCGGGAGGCCAAGAGACCCAGTACTTC. Amino acid sequence: CASSKTRGLAGGQETQYF.

The chain employs TRBV12-2 and TRBJ2-2; the table's D call, TRBD1, has no DNA check behind it. TRBV12-2 is described as a pseudogene. This CDR3 is 16 amino acids long. The CDR3 coding sequence is TGTGCAAGTCGCTTACCCGGACAGGCTAACACCGGGGAGCTGTTTTTT. Translating gives CASRLPGQANTGELFF.

The J gene is TRBJ1-5, the V gene TRBV4-1; possible D gene TRBD1, 5 bases. Trimming removed 4 bases at V and 5 bases at J, with 18 bases between. CDR1 and CDR2 (germline): MGHRA, YSYEKL. This CDR3 contains 16 residues. The CDR3 DNA reads as TGCGCCAGCAGCCTCTATGGGCAGGGTACACATCAGCCCCAGCATTTT. This encodes CASSLYGQGTHQPQHF.

This clone is a singleton in its sample. J is TRBJ2-2 and V is TRBV11-3; TRBD1 is a possible D gene (5 bases). The V end was cut by 1 base, the J end by 1 base, with 7 bases between. From germline, CDR1 is SGHNT and CDR2 YENEEA. The CDR3 has 15 amino acids. CDR3 region: CASSLGGLNTGELFF. DNA for the CDR3: TGTGCCAGCAGCTTAGGGGGCTTGAACACCGGGGAGCTGTTTTTT.

In regard to this clone: A junction end diverges from the germline sequence, so it may reflect a read error. This chain uses TRBV7-9 with TRBJ2-2; D is unresolved. Germline loops: CDR1 SEHNR, CDR2 FQNEAQ (reference sequence). CDR3 length: 15 amino acids. The CDR3 sequence is CSSSSLLRNTGELFF. CDR3 bases: TGTTCCAGCAGCTCCCTGCTGAGGAACACCGGGGAGCTGTTTTTT.

V usage is TRBV30 and J usage is TRBJ1-1, with unresolved D. Per the germline V gene, CDR1 is GTSNPN and CDR2 is SVGIG (reference sequence). V was cut by 4 bases and J by 0 bases, with 9 bases left in between. This CDR3 comprises 13 residues. The CDR3 region is CAWTLTLNTEAFF. The DNA for the CDR3 is TGTGCCTGGACCTTGACACTGAACACTGAAGCTTTCTTT.

The chain carries TRBV12-2 and TRBJ2-1; TRBD2, the table's D call, lacks a check against the DNA. TRBV12-2 is termed a pseudogene. The CDR3 contains 17 residues. DNA for the CDR3: TGTGCAAGTCGCACCCCATGGAGACCCACCTCACCTGGTGAGCAGTTCTTC. Its translation is CASRTPWRPTSPGEQFF.

The genes are TRBV9 and TRBJ2-2; 9 nucleotides agree with TRBD2. The length of the CDR3 is 14 residues. Germline V gene lookup returns CDR1 SGDLS and CDR2 YYNGEE. V was clipped by 4 bases and J by 6 bases; unmatched bases: 4. The CDR3 is CASSLGLASGELFF. The CDR3 region has the DNA TGTGCCAGCAGCCTGGGACTAGCCTCCGGGGAGCTGTTTTTT.

For the CDR3, the DNA is TGTGCCAGCAGCCAAAACTTCGCTGAAGCTTTCTTT. Translated, it gives CASSQNFAEAFF. The chain carries TRBV14 and TRBJ1-1; D uncertain. The length of the CDR3 is 12 residues. Germline V lookup: CDR1 SGHDN, CDR2 FVKESK. Trimming took off 2 bases at V and 6 bases at J, with 7 bases between the two ends. Using reference TRBV14 and TRBJ1-1 for the parts outside the CDR3, the full variable domain is EAGVTQFPSHSVIEKGQTVTLRCDPISGHDNLYWYRRVMGKEIKFLLHFVKESKQDESGMPNNRFLAERTGGTYSTLKVQPAELEDSGVYFCASSQNFAEAFFGQGTRLTVV.

The V and J genes are TRBV27 and TRBJ1-2, with D maybe TRBD1 (5 bases). The CDR3 is 14 residues long. Deletions cut 5 bases from V and 3 bases from J, with 13 bases between. CDR1 is MNHEY, CDR2 SMNVEV, per germline (reference sequence). The CDR3 loop reads CASSPQRGHYGYTF. Here the CDR3 DNA reads TGTGCCAGCAGTCCCCAAAGGGGTCACTATGGCTACACCTTC.

In this sample, this clone turned up a few times. The J gene is TRBJ2-5, the V gene TRBV18; D possibly corresponds to TRBD1 (6 bases). Looked up from germline, CDR1 is KGHSH and CDR2 is LQKENI. V gave up 6 bases and J gave up 5 bases, with 19 bases separating them. This CDR3 spans 15 amino acids. CDR3 residues: CASSRETGTPETQYF. As DNA, the CDR3 is TGTGCCAGCTCCCGTGAAACAGGGACCCCGGAGACCCAGTACTTC.